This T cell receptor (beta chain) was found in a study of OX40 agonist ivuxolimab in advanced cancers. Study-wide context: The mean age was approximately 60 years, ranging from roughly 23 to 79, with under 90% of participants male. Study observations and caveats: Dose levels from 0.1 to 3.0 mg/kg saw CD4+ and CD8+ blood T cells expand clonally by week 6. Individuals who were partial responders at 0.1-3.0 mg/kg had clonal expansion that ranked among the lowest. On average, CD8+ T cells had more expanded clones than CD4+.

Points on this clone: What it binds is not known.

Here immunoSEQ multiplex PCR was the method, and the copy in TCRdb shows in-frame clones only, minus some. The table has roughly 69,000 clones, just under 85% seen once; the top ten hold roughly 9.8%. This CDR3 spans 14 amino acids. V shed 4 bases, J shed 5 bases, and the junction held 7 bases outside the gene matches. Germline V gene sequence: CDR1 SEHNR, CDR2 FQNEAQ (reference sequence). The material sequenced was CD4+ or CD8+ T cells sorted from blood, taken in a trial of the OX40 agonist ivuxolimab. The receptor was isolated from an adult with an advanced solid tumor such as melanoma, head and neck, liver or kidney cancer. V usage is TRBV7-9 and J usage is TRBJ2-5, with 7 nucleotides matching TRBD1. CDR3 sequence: CASSSDRAVETQYF. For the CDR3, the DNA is TGTGCCAGCAGCTCTGACAGGGCGGTGGAGACCCAGTACTTC.